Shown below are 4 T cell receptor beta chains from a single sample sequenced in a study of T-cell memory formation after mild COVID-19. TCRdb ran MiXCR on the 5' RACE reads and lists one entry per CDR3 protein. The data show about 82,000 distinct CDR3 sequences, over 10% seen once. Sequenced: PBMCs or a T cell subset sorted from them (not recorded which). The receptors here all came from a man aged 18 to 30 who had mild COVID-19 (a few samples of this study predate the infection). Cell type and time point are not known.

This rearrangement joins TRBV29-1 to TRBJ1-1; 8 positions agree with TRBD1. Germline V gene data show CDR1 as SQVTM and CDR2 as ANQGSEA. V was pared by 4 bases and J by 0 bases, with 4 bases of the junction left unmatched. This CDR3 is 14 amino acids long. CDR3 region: CSVGLTGVNTEAFF. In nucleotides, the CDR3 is TGCAGCGTTGGGTTGACAGGGGTGAACACTGAAGCTTTCTTT.

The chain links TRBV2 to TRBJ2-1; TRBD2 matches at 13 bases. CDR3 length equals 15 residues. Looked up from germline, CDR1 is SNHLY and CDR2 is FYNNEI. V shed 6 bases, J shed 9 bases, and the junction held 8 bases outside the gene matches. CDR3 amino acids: CASSQTSGGAFEQFF. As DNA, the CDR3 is TGTGCCAGCAGCCAAACTAGCGGGGGGGCCTTTGAGCAGTTCTTC. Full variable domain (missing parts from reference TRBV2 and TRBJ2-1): EPEVTQTPSHQVTQMGQEVILRCVPISNHLYFYWYRQILGQKVEFLVSFYNNEISEKSEIFDDQFSVERPDGSNFTLKIRSTKLEDSAMYFCASSQTSGGAFEQFFGPGTRLTVL.

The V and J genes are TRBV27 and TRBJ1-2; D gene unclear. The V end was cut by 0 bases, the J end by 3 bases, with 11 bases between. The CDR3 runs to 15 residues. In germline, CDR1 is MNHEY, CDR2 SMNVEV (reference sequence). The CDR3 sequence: CASSLSAGLDYGYTF. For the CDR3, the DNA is TGTGCCAGCAGTTTATCGGCAGGCCTAGACTATGGCTACACCTTC.

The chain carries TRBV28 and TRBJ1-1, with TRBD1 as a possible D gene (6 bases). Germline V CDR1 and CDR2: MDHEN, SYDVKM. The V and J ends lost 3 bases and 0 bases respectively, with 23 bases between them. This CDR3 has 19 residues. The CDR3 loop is CASSFFMRPRTAMNTEAFF. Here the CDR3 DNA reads TGTGCCAGCAGTTTCTTCATGCGGCCCCGGACAGCGATGAACACTGAAGCTTTCTTT.